One sample yielded the 9 T cell receptor beta chains listed below, sequenced in a study of identifying expanded T cells in peripheral blood. Assay used: immunoSEQ multiplex PCR; TCRdb lists only in-frame clones, some missing. The table lists about 100,000 clones, approximately 89% of them singletons. The sequencing input was blood. The receptors shown here come from a person aged 18-70 years in good health.

CDR3 nucleotide sequence: TGTGCCAGCAGCTCTACAGGGAGCAATCAGCCCCAGCATTTT. Amino acids: CASSSTGSNQPQHF. The rearrangement uses TRBV7-2 and TRBJ1-5, with D maybe TRBD1 (6 bases). Germline V gene sequence: CDR1 SGHTA, CDR2 FQGNSA. The CDR3 is 14 amino acids. V was clipped by 4 bases and J by 1 base, with 8 bases between them.

This clone was observed a single time. The genes are TRBV10-3 and TRBJ1-2; TRBD1 matches at 9 bases. This CDR3 is built from 15 residues. Germline V lookup: CDR1 ENHRY, CDR2 SYGVKD. The J segment lost 3 bases and the V segment lost 4 bases, leaving 6 bases of the junction unmatched. As DNA, the CDR3 is TGTGCCATCAGTGCAACAGGGGGCTCGGACTATGGCTACACCTTC. Translating gives CAISATGGSDYGYTF.

The CDR3, as DNA: TGTGCCACCAGCAGAGACCCCCTGGGAGTTGGCAATCAGCCCCAGCATTTT. Its translation is CATSRDPLGVGNQPQHF. The chain recombines TRBV15 with TRBJ1-5; unclear D gene. The V end was cut by 0 bases, the J end by 2 bases, with 14 bases between. Germline assignment: CDR1 LNHNV and CDR2 YYDKDF (reference sequence). CDR3 length: 17 amino acids.

The chain uses TRBV6-5 and TRBJ2-2; TRBD1 matches 9 bases. This CDR3 is built from 14 residues. Germline V gene sequence: CDR1 MNHEY, CDR2 SVGAGI. V shed 5 bases and J 7 bases; nucleotides not matched to a gene: 5. The CDR3 DNA follows: TGTGCCAGCAGTGTACAGGGGGCTAGCGGGGAGCTGTTTTTT. This sequence encodes CASSVQGASGELFF.

The chain employs TRBV18 and TRBJ1-6; 9 bases align to TRBD1. Germline CDR1 reads KGHSH; CDR2 reads LQKENI. Trimming took 3 bases from V and 7 from J; bases not matched to a gene: 4. CDR3 length: 15 amino acids. The CDR3 nucleotides read TGTGCCAGCTCACCGGGGGGACAGGGAAATTCACCCCTCCACTTT. It encodes CASSPGGQGNSPLHF.

V is TRBV9 and J is TRBJ2-3; D gene unclear. Germline lookup yields CDR1 SGDLS and CDR2 YYNGEE. V gave up 1 base and J gave up 2 bases, with 11 bases separating them. This CDR3 is built from 15 residues. CDR3 coding DNA: TGTGCCAGCAGCGTAAATAGTTTACACACAGATACGCAGTATTTT. Its protein is CASSVNSLHTDTQYF.

The genes are TRBV5-4 and TRBJ2-5; 8 positions match TRBD1. V gave up 3 bases and J gave up 3 bases; unmatched junction bases: 7. This CDR3 region has 15 residues. Germline V gene lookup returns CDR1 SGHNT and CDR2 YYREEE (reference sequence). The CDR3 loop is CASSSLTGGEETQYF. CDR3 sequence (DNA): TGTGCCAGCAGCTCTTTAACAGGGGGAGAAGAGACCCAGTACTTC.

In nucleotides, the CDR3 is TGTGCCTGGAGCCCCGGGGCCAAACATAGCATTCAGTACTTC. Protein: CAWSPGAKHSIQYF. The V call is TRBV30, the J call TRBJ2-4; D is perhaps TRBD1 or TRBD2 (5 bases each). CDR3 length equals 14 residues. V lost 3 bases and J 9 bases, leaving 18 bases between the germline ends. CDR1 GTSNPN and CDR2 SVGIG come from the germline V gene (reference sequence).

The chain joins TRBV15 to TRBJ2-3; D is perhaps TRBD2 (6 bases). CDR3 length: 18 residues. Germline assignment: CDR1 LNHNV and CDR2 YYDKDF (reference sequence). V lost 4 bases to trimming and J lost 3 bases, with 23 bases between them. CDR3 sequence: CATSTPGSSLAYTDTQYF. CDR3 nucleotide sequence: TGTGCCACCAGCACCCCGGGTAGTAGCCTAGCGTATACAGATACGCAGTATTTT. Full variable domain (remainder filled in from reference TRBV15 and TRBJ2-3): DAMVIQNPRYQVTQFGKPVTLSCSQTLNHNVMYWYQQKSSQAPKLLFHYYDKDFNNEADTPDNFQSRRPNTSFCFLDIRSPGLGDTAMYLCATSTPGSSLAYTDTQYFGPGTRLTVL.